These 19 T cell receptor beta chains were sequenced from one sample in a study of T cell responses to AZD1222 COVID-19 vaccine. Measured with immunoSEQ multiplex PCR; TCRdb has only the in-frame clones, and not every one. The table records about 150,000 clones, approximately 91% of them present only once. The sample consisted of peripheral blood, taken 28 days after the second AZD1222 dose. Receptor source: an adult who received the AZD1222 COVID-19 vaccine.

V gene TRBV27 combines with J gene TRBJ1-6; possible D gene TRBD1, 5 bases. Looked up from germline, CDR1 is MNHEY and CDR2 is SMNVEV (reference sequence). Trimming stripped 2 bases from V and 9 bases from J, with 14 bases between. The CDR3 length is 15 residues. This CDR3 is CASSLQGPRASPLHF. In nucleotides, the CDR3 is TGTGCCAGCAGTTTACAGGGACCACGGGCTTCACCCCTCCACTTT.

CDR3 nucleotide sequence: TGTGCCAGCAGTGTTAACAGTGGGTCCAACACCGGGGAGCTGTTTTTT. Protein sequence: CASSVNSGSNTGELFF. The gene calls are TRBV27 and TRBJ2-2; no clear D gene. The V gene lost 5 bases and the J gene lost 2 bases, with 15 bases spanning the gap. This CDR3 is built from 16 residues. The V gene's germline CDR1 is MNHEY and CDR2 SMNVEV (reference sequence).

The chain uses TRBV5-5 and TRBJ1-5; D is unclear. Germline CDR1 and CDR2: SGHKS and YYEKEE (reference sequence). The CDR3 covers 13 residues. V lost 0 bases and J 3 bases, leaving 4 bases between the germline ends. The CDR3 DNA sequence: TGTGCCAGCAGCTTGGCCCCCAATCAGCCCCAGCATTTT. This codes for CASSLAPNQPQHF.

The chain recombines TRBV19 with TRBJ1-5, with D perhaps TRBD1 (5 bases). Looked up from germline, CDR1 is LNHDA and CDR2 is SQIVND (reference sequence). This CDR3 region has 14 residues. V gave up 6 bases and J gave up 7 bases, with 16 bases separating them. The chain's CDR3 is CASRRGEGRQPQHF. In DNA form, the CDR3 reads TGTGCCAGTAGGCGGGGGGAGGGTAGACAGCCCCAGCATTTT.

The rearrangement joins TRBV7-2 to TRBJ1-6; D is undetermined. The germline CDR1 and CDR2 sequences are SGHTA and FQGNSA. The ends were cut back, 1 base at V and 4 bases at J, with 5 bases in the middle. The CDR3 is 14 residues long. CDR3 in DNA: TGTGCCAGCAGCTTAGGGGCTTATAATTCACCCCTCCACTTT. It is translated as CASSLGAYNSPLHF.

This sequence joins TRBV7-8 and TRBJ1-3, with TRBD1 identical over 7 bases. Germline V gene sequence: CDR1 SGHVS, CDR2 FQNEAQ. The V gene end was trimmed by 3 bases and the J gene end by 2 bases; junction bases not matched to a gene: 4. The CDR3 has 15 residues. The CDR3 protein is CASSLMTGPGNTIYF. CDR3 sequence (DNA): TGTGCCAGCAGCTTGATGACAGGGCCTGGAAACACCATATATTTT. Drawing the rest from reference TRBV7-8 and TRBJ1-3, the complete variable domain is GAGVSQSPRYKVAKRGQDVALRCDPISGHVSLFWYQQALGQGPEFLTYFQNEAQLDKSGLPSDRFFAERPEGSVSTLKIQRTQQEDSAVYLCASSLMTGPGNTIYFGEGSWLTVV.

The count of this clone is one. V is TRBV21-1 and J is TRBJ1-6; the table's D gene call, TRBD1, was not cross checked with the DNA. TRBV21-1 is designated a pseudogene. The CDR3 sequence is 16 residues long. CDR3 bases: TGTGCCAGCAGCAACTCTGGGGCCTCCTATAATTCACCCCTCCACTTT. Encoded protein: CASSNSGASYNSPLHF.

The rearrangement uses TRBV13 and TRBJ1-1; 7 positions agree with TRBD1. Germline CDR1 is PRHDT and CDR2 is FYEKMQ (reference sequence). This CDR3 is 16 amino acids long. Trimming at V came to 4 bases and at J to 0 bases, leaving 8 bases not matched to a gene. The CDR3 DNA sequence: TGTGCCAGCAGCTCATACGACAGGGACATGAACACTGAAGCTTTCTTT. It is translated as CASSSYDRDMNTEAFF.

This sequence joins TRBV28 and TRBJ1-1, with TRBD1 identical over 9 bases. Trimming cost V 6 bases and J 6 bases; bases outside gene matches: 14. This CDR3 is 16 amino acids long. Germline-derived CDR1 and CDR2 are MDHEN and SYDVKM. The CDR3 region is CASSTPGQGSGPEAFF. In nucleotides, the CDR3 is TGTGCCAGCAGCACCCCTGGACAGGGGTCGGGACCTGAAGCTTTCTTT.

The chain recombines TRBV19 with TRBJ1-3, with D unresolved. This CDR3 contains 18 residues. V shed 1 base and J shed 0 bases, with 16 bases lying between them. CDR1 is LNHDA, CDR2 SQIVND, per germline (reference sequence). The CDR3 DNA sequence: TGTGCCAGTAGTATAGGACCCACCGTCCGACTCTCTGGAAACACCATATATTTT. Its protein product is CASSIGPTVRLSGNTIYF. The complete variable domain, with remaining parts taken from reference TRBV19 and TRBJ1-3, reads DGGITQSPKYLFRKEGQNVTLSCEQNLNHDAMYWYRQDPGQGLRLIYYSQIVNDFQKGDIAEGYSVSREKKESFPLTVTSAQKNPTAFYLCASSIGPTVRLSGNTIYFGEGSWLTVV.

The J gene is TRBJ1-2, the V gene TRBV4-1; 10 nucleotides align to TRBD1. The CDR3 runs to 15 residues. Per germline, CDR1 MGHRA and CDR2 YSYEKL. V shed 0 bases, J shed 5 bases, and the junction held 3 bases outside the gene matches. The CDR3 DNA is TGCGCCAGCAGCCAAGATCGGGACAGGGGATATGGCTACACCTTC. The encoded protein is CASSQDRDRGYGYTF.

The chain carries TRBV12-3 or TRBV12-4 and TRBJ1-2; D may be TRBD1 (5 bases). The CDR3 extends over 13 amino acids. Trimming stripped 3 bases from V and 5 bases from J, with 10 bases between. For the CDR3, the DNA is TGTGCCAGCAGTTTCAGTCGACAGTATGGCTACACCTTC. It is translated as CASSFSRQYGYTF.

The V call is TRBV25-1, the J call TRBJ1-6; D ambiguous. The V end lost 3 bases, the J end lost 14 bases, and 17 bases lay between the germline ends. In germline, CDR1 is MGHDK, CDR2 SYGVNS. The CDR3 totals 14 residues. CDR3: CASSDWAPPWTLHF. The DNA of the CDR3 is TGTGCCAGCAGTGACTGGGCCCCGCCCTGGACCCTCCACTTT.

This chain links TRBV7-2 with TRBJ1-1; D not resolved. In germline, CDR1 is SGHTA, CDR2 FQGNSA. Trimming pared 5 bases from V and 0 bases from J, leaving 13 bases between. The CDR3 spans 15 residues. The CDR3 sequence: CASSLNTRMNTEAFF. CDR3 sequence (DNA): TGTGCCAGCAGCCTAAATACGAGGATGAACACTGAAGCTTTCTTT.

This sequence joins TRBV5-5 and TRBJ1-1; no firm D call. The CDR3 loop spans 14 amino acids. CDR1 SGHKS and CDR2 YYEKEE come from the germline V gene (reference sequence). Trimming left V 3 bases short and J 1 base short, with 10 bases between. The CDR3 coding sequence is TGTGCCAGCAGCTCCCCGAGGAGGAACACTGAAGCTTTCTTT. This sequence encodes CASSSPRRNTEAFF.

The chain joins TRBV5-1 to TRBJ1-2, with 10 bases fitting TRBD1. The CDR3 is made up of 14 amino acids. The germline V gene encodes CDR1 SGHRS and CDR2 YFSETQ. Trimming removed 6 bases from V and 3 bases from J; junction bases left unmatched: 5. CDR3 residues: CASTRDRGDYGYTF. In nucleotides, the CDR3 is TGCGCCAGCACCCGGGACAGGGGAGACTATGGCTACACCTTC.

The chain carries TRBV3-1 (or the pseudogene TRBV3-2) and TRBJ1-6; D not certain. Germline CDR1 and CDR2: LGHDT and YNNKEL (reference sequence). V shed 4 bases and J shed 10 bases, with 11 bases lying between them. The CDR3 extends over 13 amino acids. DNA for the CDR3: TGTGCCAGCAGCCCAAGTTCAAACTCACCCCTCCACTTT. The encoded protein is CASSPSSNSPLHF.

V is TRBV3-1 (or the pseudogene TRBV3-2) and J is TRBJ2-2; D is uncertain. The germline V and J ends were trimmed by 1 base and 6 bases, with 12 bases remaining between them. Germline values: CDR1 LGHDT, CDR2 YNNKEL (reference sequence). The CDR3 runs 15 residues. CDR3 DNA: TGTGCCAGCAGCCAAGGACCCCGAGGATCCGGGGAGCTGTTTTTT. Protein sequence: CASSQGPRGSGELFF.

Here the CDR3 DNA reads TGTGCCAGCAGTTTAGGGGGTAAAAACATTCAGTACTTC. Encoded protein: CASSLGGKNIQYF. V gene TRBV12-3 or TRBV12-4 combines with J gene TRBJ2-4; D unresolved. V was pared by 1 base and J by 4 bases, with 5 bases between. CDR3 length: 13 residues.